This T cell receptor beta chain appears in the sequencing data of a study of T cell responses to AZD1222 COVID-19 vaccine. The protocol was immunoSEQ multiplex PCR, while the TCRdb copy is restricted to in-frame clones and leaves out a portion. In the table there are approximately 150,000 clones, 80% to 90% of which are singletons. Sequencing was performed on peripheral blood, taken 28 days after the second dose of the MenACWY control vaccine. The TCR was taken from an adult who received the MenACWY meningococcal vaccine as a control.

CDR3 sequence reads: CASRTVGYHEQYF. CDR3 DNA sequence: TGTGCCAGCAGGACCGTGGGGTACCACGAGCAGTACTTC. The chain has TRBV11-2 and TRBJ2-7; D gene ambiguous. V was shortened by 6 bases and J by 5 bases, with 14 bases between the two germline ends. This CDR3 contains 13 residues. CDR1 is SGHAT and CDR2 is FQNNGV in the germline V gene.